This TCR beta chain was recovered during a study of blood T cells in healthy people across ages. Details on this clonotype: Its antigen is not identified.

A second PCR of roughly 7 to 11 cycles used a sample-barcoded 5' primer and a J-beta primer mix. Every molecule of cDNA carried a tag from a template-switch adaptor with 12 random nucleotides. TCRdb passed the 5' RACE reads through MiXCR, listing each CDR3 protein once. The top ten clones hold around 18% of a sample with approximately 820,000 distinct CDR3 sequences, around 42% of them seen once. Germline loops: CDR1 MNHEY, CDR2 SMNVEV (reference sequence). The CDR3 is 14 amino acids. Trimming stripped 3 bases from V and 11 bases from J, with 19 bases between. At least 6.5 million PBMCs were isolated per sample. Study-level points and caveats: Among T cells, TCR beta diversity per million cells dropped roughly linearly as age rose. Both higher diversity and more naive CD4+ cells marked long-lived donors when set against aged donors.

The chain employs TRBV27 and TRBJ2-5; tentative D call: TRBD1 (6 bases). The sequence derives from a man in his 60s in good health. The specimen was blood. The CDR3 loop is CASSFGRGLREQYF. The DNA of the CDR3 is TGTGCCAGCAGTTTCGGCAGGGGTCTAAGAGAGCAGTACTTC.